Sequencing of this T cell receptor (beta chain) was carried out in a study of T cells in Graves' hyperthyroidism and ophthalmopathy (dated by TCRdb to between 2018 and 2020). Regarding the research as a whole: To identify distinguishing TCR V-J signatures, a discovery cohort of around 100 patients was used, comprising 43 with Graves' ophthalmopathy and 57 with stable Graves' hyperthyroidism. An independent validation cohort of about 20 hyperthyroidism patients and 17 patients who later progressed to ophthalmopathy tested prospective prediction of ophthalmopathy. For training and testing, the 100 or so patients in the discovery cohort were randomly divided in a 7:3 ratio. In addition, the study compared T-cell repertoires in thyroid tissue and in blood from roughly 6 Graves' hyperthyroidism patients. Once sampling was done, hyperthyroidism patients were given methimazole at a starting dose of 30 mg daily, whereas ophthalmopathy patients were given high-dose intravenous methylprednisolone. The paper describes TCR Vbeta CDR3 sequencing of 135 peripheral blood samples, made up of fewer than 50 ophthalmopathy patients, around 78 hyperthyroidism patients and approximately 17 progressor patients.

Results the study describes overall, beyond this receptor: In validation, the model predicted progression to ophthalmopathy a median of about 5.9 months before onset, with around 70% sensitivity and more than 72% specificity. A model built on a 13 V-J signature distinguished ophthalmopathy from stable hyperthyroidism, reaching 87.88% sensitivity and about 81% specificity in cross-validation and 80%/75% in testing. Most expanded thyroid clonotypes (frequency above 0.001) were also detected in blood, suggesting blood repertoires may reflect thyroid immune responses. No statistical method was used to fix the sample size in advance, and group allocation was not hidden from the investigators.

Graves' hyperthyroidism was defined as stable when no progression to ophthalmopathy occurred over 18 months of follow-up. The hyperthyroidism patients were between 18 and 65 years old and newly diagnosed, with a disease duration of less than 2 months. Exclusion was applied to patients with uncontrolled infections, other autoimmune diseases, pregnancy or lactation. Diagnoses were established on the basis of clinical symptoms, serum thyroxine and TRAb, thyroid ultrasound, and orbital computed tomography. Trizol reagent was used to extract total RNA, and RNA quality was then checked on an Agilent 2100 Bioanalyzer. Inclusive of the bounding cysteine and phenylalanine, the CDR3 is 16 residues long. The CDR3 DNA has 48 bases and is translated from base 1. Trimming removed 5 bases from V and 1 base from J, leaving 17 bases between the germline ends. CDR1 MNHNS and CDR2 SASEGT are derived from the germline V gene.

The TCR beta CDR3 regions were amplified from the RNA transcripts. A first-round RT-PCR of the TCR CDR3 used the HTBI primer set with the Qiagen OneStep RT-PCR kit. A second multiplex PCR round built the libraries, followed by size selection and purification. Libraries were sequenced paired-end with 100 bp reads on an Illumina HiSeq2000. The paper's data handling went like this. SOAPnuke was used to process the raw data, removing reads that contained adapters or uncalled bases, had a mean Phred below 15, or lacked an exact match to the constant primer or identifier. COPE v1.2.5 was used to merge high-quality paired reads, and clonotypes were defined as unique nucleotide sequences. MiTCR v1.1 was used to align the clonotypes against IMGT TRBV, TRBD and TRBJ reference segments. The analysis was restricted to V-J combinations with a frequency above 0.0001, which together covered 99.2% of the repertoires. A TCS score was defined as the ratio between F50 (clonal expansion) and ExV (chaos), using BLOSUM62-based TCRdist between CDR3 peptides within each V-J. Welch's t-statistics and random forest reduced around 550 V-J features to around 14, which were used in a naive Bayes classifier (R e1071). Thyroid-blood repertoire similarity was quantified with the Morisita-Horn index. TCRdb trimmed the raw reads at Q25, called clones with MiXCR and kept productive beta chains. Merged by CDR3 protein, the rows form single entries marked with the most common genes and DNA. V and J calls and clone size were set by TCRdb, not the authors. Present in this sample are almost 600,000 distinct CDR3 sequences, around 45% of which were seen just once. Approximately 8.4% of the sample is in the top ten clones.

This clonotype has more than one count but fewer than ten. The antigen it binds to is not known. One base away there is no much larger clone; base qualities are not given. The TCR comes from a young woman with Graves' hyperthyroidism. The chain links TRBV6-1 with TRBJ2-5; the D gene is possibly TRBD1, with 5 bases matching. The sample was peripheral blood or thyroid tissue (not recorded which). The nucleotides read TGTGCCAGCAGTCCGAGACCATATGGGGCCCAAGAGACCCAGTACTTC. It codes for CASSPRPYGAQETQYF.